Below are 30 T cell receptor beta chains sequenced from a single sample in a study of blood T cell repertoires in COVID-19. Here immunoSEQ multiplex PCR was the method, and the copy in TCRdb shows in-frame clones only, minus some. Among approximately 160,000 clones, about 90% were seen once, and the ten largest hold 5.5% to 8.5%. Sequencing used PBMCs or T cells enriched from blood (not recorded which). The receptors come from a woman aged 45-65 years who had recovered from COVID-19.

The chain has TRBV5-4 and TRBJ2-7, with D possibly TRBD1 on 5 matching bases. Trimming removed 4 bases at V and 3 bases at J, with 8 bases between. The CDR3 contains 12 residues. Germline V gene sequence: CDR1 SGHNT, CDR2 YYREEE (reference sequence). CDR3 in DNA: TGTGCCAGCAGCCCCGACAGCTACGAGCAGTACTTC. Translating it yields CASSPDSYEQYF.

The rearrangement uses TRBV5-1 and TRBJ2-7; 8 nucleotides align to TRBD2. V dropped 4 bases and J dropped 6; count of bases not matched to a gene: 6. The CDR3 spans 13 residues. CDR1 and CDR2 (germline): SGHRS, YFSETQ. CDR3: CASSAAAGGEQYF. Written as DNA, the CDR3 is TGCGCCAGCAGCGCCGCGGCGGGGGGCGAGCAGTACTTC.

The V call is TRBV5-1, the J call TRBJ1-2; D is uncertain. CDR1 SGHRS and CDR2 YFSETQ come from the germline V gene. This CDR3 is 14 amino acids long. Trimming took 2 bases from V and 2 from J, leaving 10 bases between them. CDR3 amino acids: CASSFLNTNYGYTF. The DNA for the CDR3 is TGCGCCAGCAGCTTCTTAAACACCAACTATGGCTACACCTTC.

The rearrangement joins TRBV30 to TRBJ1-2; 10 bases are shared with TRBD1. In germline, CDR1 is GTSNPN, CDR2 SVGIG (reference sequence). V lost 4 bases to trimming and J lost 8 bases; unmatched junction nucleotides: 10. CDR3 size: 14 residues. The CDR3 spells CAWITGTGAGGYTF. Here the CDR3 DNA reads TGTGCCTGGATTACCGGGACAGGGGCGGGAGGCTACACCTTC.

The chain recombines TRBV7-6 with TRBJ1-1; TRBD1 matches at 12 bases. Per the germline V gene, CDR1 is SGHVS and CDR2 is FNYEAQ. The ends lost 5 bases at V and 3 bases at J; junction bases unmatched: 7. There are 16 residues in the CDR3. The CDR3 here is CASSQRDRGRDTEAFF. In DNA form, the CDR3 reads TGTGCCAGCAGCCAACGGGACAGGGGGCGTGACACTGAAGCTTTCTTT. Based on the CDR3 plus reference TRBV7-6 and TRBJ1-1, the full variable domain is GAGVSQSPRYKVTKRGQDVALRCDPISGHVSLYWYRQALGQGPEFLTYFNYEAQQDKSGLPNDRFSAERPEGSISTLTIQRTEQRDSAMYRCASSQRDRGRDTEAFFGQGTRLTVV.

The chain recombines TRBV14 with TRBJ1-2; D is possibly TRBD1 (6 bases). Germline CDR1 is SGHDN and CDR2 is FVKESK. V was clipped by 1 base and J by 4 bases, with 13 bases between them. This CDR3 has 15 residues. CDR3 region: CASSQAATGVYGYTF. The CDR3 DNA is TGTGCCAGCAGCCAAGCGGCGACAGGAGTCTATGGCTACACCTTC.

V gene TRBV5-1 combines with J gene TRBJ2-1, with TRBD2 matching 14 bases. The CDR3 spans 15 residues. After removal of 4 bases from V and 7 bases from J, the junction contained 4 bases not matched to a gene. Per germline, CDR1 SGHRS and CDR2 YFSETQ. This CDR3 is CASSTGLAGENEQFF. CDR3 bases: TGCGCCAGCAGCACGGGACTAGCGGGGGAGAATGAGCAGTTCTTC. Full variable domain (rest looked up from reference TRBV5-1 and TRBJ2-1): KAGVTQTPRYLIKTRGQQVTLSCSPISGHRSVSWYQQTPGQGLQFLFEYFSETQRNKGNFPGRFSGRQFSNSRSEMNVSTLELGDSALYLCASSTGLAGENEQFFGPGTRLTVL.

The V gene is TRBV2, the J gene TRBJ2-3; 11 bases are a match to TRBD2. With V trimmed by 7 bases and J by 5 bases, 5 bases remained unmatched. The CDR3 runs 14 residues. Germline values: CDR1 SNHLY, CDR2 FYNNEI. The CDR3, as DNA: TGTGCCAGCATAGCGGGAGGGCCGATAGATACGCAGTATTTT. Translated: CASIAGGPIDTQYF.

J is TRBJ2-4 and V is TRBV11-3; D may be TRBD2 (6 bases). Germline loops: CDR1 SGHNT, CDR2 YENEEA. Trimming took 5 bases from V and 0 from J, leaving 14 bases between them. There are 16 residues in the CDR3. DNA of the CDR3: TGTGCCAGCAGCGGAGGGGACGGTCTAGCCAAAAACATTCAGTACTTC. Protein product: CASSGGDGLAKNIQYF.

The chain recombines TRBV18 with TRBJ1-3; D remains ambiguous. This CDR3 contains 15 residues. With 0 bases removed from V and 4 bases from J, the gap between germline ends came to 10 bases. Germline V lookup: CDR1 KGHSH, CDR2 LQKENI. This CDR3 is CASSPPEGAGNTIYF. The CDR3 region has the DNA TGTGCCAGCTCACCACCGGAGGGCGCGGGAAACACCATATATTTT. Based on the CDR3 plus reference TRBV18 and TRBJ1-3, the full variable domain is NAGVMQNPRHLVRRRGQEARLRCSPMKGHSHVYWYRQLPEEGLKFMVYLQKENIIDESGMPKERFSAEFPKEGPSILRIQQVVRGDSAAYFCASSPPEGAGNTIYFGEGSWLTVV.

The CDR3 region is CSASLENTEAFF. The CDR3 region has the DNA TGCAGTGCTAGTTTAGAGAACACTGAAGCTTTCTTT. The V gene is TRBV20-1, the J gene TRBJ1-1; D gene ambiguous. The CDR3 sequence is 12 residues long. Germline V lookup: CDR1 DFQATT, CDR2 SNEGSKA (reference sequence). V lost 3 bases and J lost 1, with 6 bases in between.

The chain joins TRBV7-8 to TRBJ2-1; 9 bases line up with TRBD1. Germline lookup yields CDR1 SGHVS and CDR2 FQNEAQ. This CDR3 comprises 18 residues. V lost 2 bases and J lost 6; bases outside the gene matches: 14. The CDR3 region is CASSLRGQGLQMGNEQFF. CDR3 DNA: TGTGCCAGCAGCTTAAGGGGACAGGGCCTACAGATGGGCAATGAGCAGTTCTTC.

This chain links TRBV6-2 or TRBV6-3 with TRBJ1-4, with D uncertain. The germline V and J ends were trimmed by 5 bases and 7 bases, with 14 bases remaining between them. This CDR3 has 14 amino acids. Germline loops: CDR1 MNHEY, CDR2 SVGEGT. CDR3 coding DNA: TGTGCCAGCAGTACGACGAGGGCCCCTGAAAAACTGTTTTTT. It codes for CASSTTRAPEKLFF.

The chain has TRBV19 and TRBJ2-7; D perhaps matches TRBD1 (5 bases). Germline V gene lookup returns CDR1 LNHDA and CDR2 SQIVND (reference sequence). V was clipped by 6 bases and J by 0 bases, with 15 bases between them. The CDR3 loop spans 15 amino acids. CDR3 DNA: TGTGCCAGTAGAAGGAAGGGGCCAAGCTCCTACGAGCAGTACTTC. Residues: CASRRKGPSSYEQYF.

This chain uses TRBV14 with TRBJ2-5, with a weak D call TRBD1 (5 bases). Per the germline V gene, CDR1 is SGHDN and CDR2 is FVKESK. The CDR3 extends over 11 amino acids. V was pared by 5 bases and J by 7 bases, with 8 bases between. The CDR3 is CASSGRGTQYF. The DNA for the CDR3 is TGTGCCAGCAGCGGTAGGGGGACCCAGTACTTC.

This chain joins TRBV6-5 and TRBJ1-2; 9 nucleotides line up with TRBD1. CDR1 is MNHEY and CDR2 is SVGAGI in the germline V gene. There are 14 residues in the CDR3. The J segment lost 4 bases and the V segment lost 2 bases, leaving 2 bases of the junction unmatched. CDR3 nucleotide sequence: TGTGCCAGCAGTTACCTGGGACAGGGCTATGGCTACACCTTC. It is translated as CASSYLGQGYGYTF.

V and J are TRBV27 and TRBJ2-3; D gene ambiguous. This CDR3 has 12 amino acids. Germline CDR1 and CDR2: MNHEY and SMNVEV (reference sequence). V dropped 5 bases and J dropped 2 bases, with 5 bases sitting between them. The CDR3 spells CASSLVTDTQYF. The CDR3 bases are TGTGCCAGCAGTCTCGTCACAGATACGCAGTATTTT.

The chain couples TRBV5-8 to TRBJ1-5, with 7 nucleotides matching TRBD1. Germline values: CDR1 SGHTS, CDR2 YDEGEE. The V and J ends lost 2 bases and 0 bases, in that order; junction bases with no gene match: 5. The CDR3 length is 16 residues. CDR3 loop: CASSFRGTASNQPQHF. CDR3 DNA sequence: TGTGCCAGCAGCTTCCGCGGGACAGCTAGCAATCAGCCCCAGCATTTT.

The CDR3 DNA is TGTGCCAGCAGTTTGTCAGGGGGCTTAACTAACTATGGCTACACCTTC. It codes for CASSLSGGLTNYGYTF. The V gene is TRBV28, the J gene TRBJ1-2; 8 nucleotides line up with TRBD1. The CDR3 spans 16 residues. In germline, CDR1 is MDHEN, CDR2 SYDVKM. The V segment lost 3 bases and the J segment 0 bases; nucleotides outside the gene matches: 6.

The chain links TRBV19 to TRBJ1-1; D gene ambiguous. Deletions cut 3 bases from V and 6 bases from J, with 14 bases between. The CDR3 runs to 14 residues. Germline V CDR1 and CDR2: LNHDA, SQIVND (reference sequence). The CDR3 protein is CASSMARGDPEAFF. CDR3 nucleotides: TGTGCCAGTAGTATGGCCCGGGGAGACCCTGAAGCTTTCTTT.

The chain links TRBV10-1 to TRBJ1-3, with unresolved D. The CDR3 consists of 14 residues. The V and J ends lost 3 bases and 0 bases respectively, with 6 bases between them. Germline values: CDR1 WNHNN, CDR2 SYGVQD (reference sequence). The CDR3 nucleotides read TGCGCCAGCAGTGATAAGAGCTCTGGAAACACCATATATTTT. This translates into CASSDKSSGNTIYF.

As regards this clone: One end of the junction does not line up with germline, which may come from a read error. Within the sample, other DNA sequences also encode this same CDR3. The chain recombines TRBV2 with TRBJ2-7; 8 bases fit TRBD1. CDR3 length: 15 residues. The germline gives CDR1 SNHLY, CDR2 FYNNEI. CDR3 sequence: CASSEDGGRGRVQNF. The CDR3 DNA reads as TGTGCCAGCAGTGAAGACGGTGGCAGGGGGCGAGTGCAGAACTTC.

This sequence joins TRBV15 and TRBJ2-1, with D perhaps matching TRBD2 (6 bases). The CDR3 totals 13 residues. V was clipped by 0 bases and J by 10 bases, with 10 bases between them. Germline loops: CDR1 LNHNV, CDR2 YYDKDF (reference sequence). CDR3 coding DNA: TGTGCCACCAGCAGAGATCGGGCGGGAGAGCAGTTCTTC. Protein: CATSRDRAGEQFF. The full variable domain, its missing parts supplied by reference TRBV15 and TRBJ2-1, is DAMVIQNPRYQVTQFGKPVTLSCSQTLNHNVMYWYQQKSSQAPKLLFHYYDKDFNNEADTPDNFQSRRPNTSFCFLDIRSPGLGDTAMYLCATSRDRAGEQFFGPGTRLTVL.

The chain couples TRBV6-4 to TRBJ2-3; 7 bases agree with TRBD1. Trimming at V came to 3 bases and at J to 1 base, leaving 7 bases not matched to a gene. This CDR3 is 16 amino acids long. Germline-derived CDR1 and CDR2 are MRHNA and SNTAGT. The CDR3 DNA reads as TGTGCCAGCAGTGATGGGGACAGTCGTCGCACAGATACGCAGTATTTT. It is translated as CASSDGDSRRTDTQYF.

The count of this clone is one. The chain employs TRBV12-3 or TRBV12-4 and TRBJ1-1; unclear D gene. V shed 2 bases and J shed 3 bases, with 7 bases lying between them. This CDR3 has 13 residues. DNA of the CDR3: TGTGCCAGCAGTTTACAGAGGGACACTGAAGCTTTCTTT. Translation: CASSLQRDTEAFF.

The chain recombines TRBV5-1 with TRBJ1-4; TRBD1 aligns across 7 bases. The CDR3 runs 15 residues. Trimming at V came to 3 bases and at J to 4 bases, leaving 6 bases not matched to a gene. Germline CDR1 is SGHRS and CDR2 is YFSETQ. CDR3 sequence: CASSWDSSNNEKLFF. As DNA, the CDR3 is TGCGCCAGCAGCTGGGACAGCTCCAATAATGAAAAACTGTTTTTT.

The chain uses TRBV15 and TRBJ2-2; D uncertain. CDR1 is LNHNV, CDR2 YYDKDF, per germline (reference sequence). V gave up 0 bases and J gave up 4 bases, with 15 bases separating them. The CDR3 has 17 residues. CDR3 sequence: CATSRDRLASGTGELFF. CDR3 nucleotides: TGTGCCACCAGCAGAGATCGGTTAGCCTCGGGCACCGGGGAGCTGTTTTTT.

The chain recombines TRBV30 with TRBJ1-4; TRBD1 aligns across 10 bases. Per germline, CDR1 GTSNPN and CDR2 SVGIG (reference sequence). The junction had 11 bases not matched to a gene; V was cut back by 5 bases and J by 8 bases. The CDR3 has 15 residues. In DNA form, the CDR3 reads TGTGCCTGGTCACGCCCCGACAGGGGGCAAGAAAAACTGTTTTTT. Protein product: CAWSRPDRGQEKLFF. The whole variable domain, remainder taken from reference TRBV30 and TRBJ1-4, is SQTIHQWPATLVQPVGSPLSLECTVEGTSNPNLYWYRQAAGRGLQLLFYSVGIGQISSEVPQNLSASRPQDRQFILSSKKLLLSDSGFYLCAWSRPDRGQEKLFFGSGTQLSVL.

V is TRBV7-2 and J is TRBJ1-2, with a tentative D call TRBD1 (5 bases). The CDR3 sequence is 13 residues long. Between the trimmed V and J ends, which lost 5 bases and 11 bases, there was a span of 18 bases. Germline assignment: CDR1 SGHTA and CDR2 FQGNSA. The CDR3 DNA is TGTGCCAGCAGCCTCAGTGGGGCCGACACTTACACCTTC. Translation gives CASSLSGADTYTF.

This clone was counted a few times. This chain uses TRBV15 with TRBJ2-3, with 9 bases identical to TRBD2. V shed 0 bases, J shed 5 bases, and the junction held 6 bases outside the gene matches. Germline lookup yields CDR1 LNHNV and CDR2 YYDKDF (reference sequence). The CDR3 loop spans 16 amino acids. The CDR3 loop is CATSRETSGNLDTQYF. The CDR3 DNA sequence: TGTGCCACCAGCAGAGAGACTAGCGGCAACCTAGATACGCAGTATTTT.